A single sample gave rise to the 16 T cell receptor beta chains below, sequenced in a study of breast tumors, draining lymph nodes, adjacent tissues. TCRdb processed the multiplex PCR reads anew with MiXCR; each CDR3 protein has one entry. The table records about 60,000 distinct CDR3 sequences, 45% to 65% of them present only once. Material: breast tumor tissue. The receptors come from a female donor with breast cancer. Some clones in this sample may be carry-over from other donors' samples.

For this clonotype: A much bigger clone sits one base away, suggesting this may be a read error. The chain has TRBV6-2 or TRBV6-3 and TRBJ1-4, with 8 bases lining up with TRBD1. The V gene end was trimmed by 5 bases and the J gene end by 6 bases; junction bases not matched to a gene: 20. CDR1 is MNHEY, CDR2 SVGEGT, per germline. The CDR3 has 19 amino acids. CDR3 coding DNA: TGTGCCAGCAGTCAAGCGAAGAGGTGGGGGACAGGAACAGATGAAAAACTGTTTTTT. Its protein product is CASSQAKRWGTGTDEKLFF.

This clonotype was detected ten times or more. The V call is TRBV10-2, the J call TRBJ2-1; 7 positions match TRBD2. Per germline, CDR1 WSHSY and CDR2 SAAADI. This CDR3 has 16 residues. After removal of 6 bases from V and 1 base from J, the junction contained 9 bases not matched to a gene. CDR3 amino acids: CASRDLSGPSYNEQFF. The DNA for the CDR3 is TGCGCCAGCAGAGACCTTAGCGGGCCATCCTACAATGAGCAGTTCTTC.

The rearrangement links TRBV7-2 to TRBJ2-5, with TRBD1 matching over 8 bases. The CDR3 is 13 amino acids. With 6 bases clipped from V and 7 bases from J, the junction kept 7 bases outside the gene matches. Germline-derived CDR1 and CDR2 are SGHTA and FQGNSA. The CDR3 loop is CASSSNQGATQYF. CDR3 DNA sequence: TGTGCCAGCAGTTCAAATCAGGGGGCGACCCAGTACTTC.

In its sample, this clonotype was seen many times. This rearrangement joins TRBV11-2 to TRBJ2-7; 11 bases are a match to TRBD2. Unmatched junction bases numbered 5, after V lost 5 bases and J lost 2 bases. CDR3 length equals 15 residues. Germline lookup yields CDR1 SGHAT and CDR2 FQNNGV. The CDR3 nucleotides read TGTGCCAGCAGCCGGGGACTAGCGGCAACCTACGAGCAGTACTTC. Translated, it gives CASSRGLAATYEQYF.

The chain has TRBV20-1 and TRBJ2-3; TRBD2 matches at 8 bases. Germline V gives CDR1 DFQATT, CDR2 SNEGSKA (reference sequence). The trim removed 5 bases at V and 6 bases at J, leaving 13 bases unmatched. CDR3 length: 15 amino acids. The CDR3 DNA is TGCAGTGCTTCCCCGGGACTAGTGAGGGGTGATACGCAGTATTTT. Translating it yields CSASPGLVRGDTQYF.

This clonotype was seen many times. The CDR3 sequence: CAWSADRGSGANVLTF. For the CDR3, the DNA is TGTGCCTGGAGTGCTGACAGGGGCTCTGGGGCCAACGTCCTGACTTTC. This chain joins TRBV30 and TRBJ2-6; 8 nucleotides line up with TRBD1. V dropped 1 base and J dropped 0; count of bases not matched to a gene: 2. Germline V lookup: CDR1 GTSNPN, CDR2 SVGIG (reference sequence). The CDR3 sequence is 16 residues long.

This clonotype has only one observation. This sequence joins TRBV7-8 and TRBJ2-3; D unresolved. The V gene's germline CDR1 is SGHVS and CDR2 FQNEAQ. The CDR3 loop spans 14 amino acids. V was shortened by 5 bases and J by 3 bases, with 12 bases between the two germline ends. The CDR3 region has the DNA TGTGCCAGCAGCCCTCAGCAGTTGACAGATACGCAGTATTTT. This codes for CASSPQQLTDTQYF. The whole variable domain, remainder taken from reference TRBV7-8 and TRBJ2-3, is GAGVSQSPRYKVAKRGQDVALRCDPISGHVSLFWYQQALGQGPEFLTYFQNEAQLDKSGLPSDRFFAERPEGSVSTLKIQRTQQEDSAVYLCASSPQQLTDTQYFGPGTRLTVL.

The V gene is TRBV24-1, the J gene TRBJ2-5, with 7 bases identical to TRBD1. V was pared by 4 bases and J by 4 bases, with 5 bases of the junction left unmatched. The germline V gene has CDR1 KGHDR and CDR2 SFDVKD. The CDR3 has 14 amino acids. CDR3 residues: CATSDYRGGETQYF. In DNA, the CDR3 is TGTGCCACCAGTGACTACAGGGGCGGAGAGACCCAGTACTTC.

The chain couples TRBV19 to TRBJ1-3; D might be TRBD1 (5 bases). The CDR3 covers 15 residues. Trimming pared 7 bases from V and 0 bases from J, leaving 13 bases between. Germline loops: CDR1 LNHDA, CDR2 SQIVND (reference sequence). The CDR3: CASISGTASGNTIYF. The CDR3 region has the DNA TGTGCCAGTATTTCCGGGACGGCCTCTGGAAACACCATATATTTT.

This clonotype came up many times. The chain joins TRBV7-2 to TRBJ2-5; the match to TRBD1 covers 10 bases. The length of the CDR3 is 14 residues. V dropped 5 bases and J dropped 3; count of bases not matched to a gene: 3. Germline V gene lookup returns CDR1 SGHTA and CDR2 FQGNSA. The CDR3 DNA reads TGTGCCAGCAGCCTGGGGACAGGGGAAGAGACCCAGTACTTC. This translates into CASSLGTGEETQYF.

The gene calls are TRBV7-9 and TRBJ2-7; 12 bases fit TRBD1. The CDR3 spans 16 residues. Germline V gene sequence: CDR1 SEHNR, CDR2 FQNEAQ (reference sequence). V lost 4 bases, J lost 5 bases, and 9 bases stayed unmatched. This CDR3 is CASSWPRDRGPNEQYF. CDR3 sequence (DNA): TGTGCCAGCAGCTGGCCCCGGGACAGGGGGCCCAACGAGCAGTACTTC.

This clonotype was seen repeatedly, ten times or more. Possible read error: a much larger clone is one base away. This chain uses TRBV12-3 or TRBV12-4 with TRBJ2-3; D gene unclear. V shed 5 bases and J shed 4 bases, with 10 bases lying between them. The CDR3 is 13 residues long. DNA for the CDR3: TGTGCCAGCAGTATGGACGGCCCAGATACGCAGTATTTT. It yields the protein CASSMDGPDTQYF.

This chain connects TRBV19 to TRBJ1-2, with 8 nucleotides matching TRBD1. The length of the CDR3 is 15 residues. V shed 7 bases, J shed 2 bases, and the junction held 9 bases outside the gene matches. Germline-derived CDR1 and CDR2 are LNHDA and SQIVND (reference sequence). CDR3 sequence reads: CASIPTGVSNYGYTF. CDR3 DNA sequence: TGTGCCAGTATCCCGACAGGGGTATCAAACTATGGCTACACCTTC.

This clonotype has a handful of counts. The CDR3 is CASSVTGATEAFF. The CDR3 nucleotides are TGTGCCAGCAGTGTGACAGGGGCCACTGAAGCTTTCTTT. The V gene is TRBV6-1, the J gene TRBJ1-1; 8 positions match TRBD1. The J segment lost 4 bases and the V segment lost 4 bases, leaving 2 bases of the junction unmatched. The length of the CDR3 is 13 residues. Germline V gene lookup returns CDR1 MNHNS and CDR2 SASEGT.

The chain recombines TRBV7-6 with TRBJ1-5; D is perhaps TRBD1 (5 bases). This CDR3 is built from 17 residues. The V gene's germline CDR1 is SGHVS and CDR2 FNYEAQ. Trimming pared 1 base from V and 5 bases from J, leaving 18 bases between. CDR3 DNA: TGTGCCAGCAGCTTAGTCGAGCCGGGCCGCAGGGATCAGCCCCAGCATTTT. It is translated as CASSLVEPGRRDQPQHF.

This chain links TRBV10-3 with TRBJ1-3; D is unclear. CDR3 length equals 15 residues. The V gene lost 3 bases and the J gene lost 0 bases, with 9 bases spanning the gap. In germline, CDR1 is ENHRY, CDR2 SYGVKD. This chain's CDR3 is CAISDVGSSGNTIYF. For the CDR3, the DNA is TGTGCCATCAGTGACGTCGGCAGCTCTGGAAACACCATATATTTT.